Sequencing of this T cell receptor (beta chain) was carried out in a study of blood T cell repertoires in COVID-19. Study background: COVID-19 samples collected from the United States, Italy and Spain covered acute and convalescent phases. PBMCs, B-cell-depleted T cells, or T cells provided the cDNA or gDNA that made up the material.

This clone was detected only a few times. In the authors' workflow: It was from reference gene primer amplification that nucleated cell counts were estimated. This table comes from immunoSEQ multiplex PCR, and its TCRdb copy is limited to in-frame clones, with some not included. V, J and clone size reflect that table, while D and trimming were determined from the DNA. The table lists some 130,000 clones, around 80% of them singletons. V was clipped by 2 bases and J by 9 bases, with 8 bases between them. The CDR3 sequence is 13 residues long. Germline V gives CDR1 SGHAT, CDR2 FQNNGV. V gene TRBV11-2 combines with J gene TRBJ1-6; possibly TRBD1 for D (5 bases). The source material was peripheral blood. This TCR was sampled from a woman aged 80 or older with acute or convalescent COVID-19. CDR3 sequence reads: CASSLPGVSPLHF. As DNA, the CDR3 is TGTGCCAGCAGCTTACCGGGGGTTTCACCCCTCCACTTT.